This paragraph reports one TCR beta chain. Its cognate antigen has yet to be identified. Per-base quality was not reported, and no clone a single base away is much larger than it. These data come from a study of shared clonotypes between healthy human individuals (dated by TCRdb to the early 2020s). In the study overall: The cohort comprised two women and a few men aged 18 to 49 years. To increase sequencing depth and limit assay-specific biases, TCR repertoire library preparation and sequencing were carried out by different laboratories using diverse techniques. Per donor, three plates each were used for CD4 naive and CD4 memory, two for CD8 naive, and one for CD8 memory. To estimate repertoire size and how much clonotypes are shared between individuals, the study performed deep sequencing of blood TCR repertoires from a few healthy adults. Each donor's leukapheresis produced roughly between roughly 0.9 and 8.9 billion PBMCs.

The V and J ends are trimmed by 3 bases and 0 bases, leaving 5 bases between them. The CDR3 has 14 amino acids, counting the end cysteine and phenylalanine. Here the CDR3 DNA is all that survives: 42 bases in frame from base 1. CDR1 LNHDA and CDR2 SQIVND were looked up in the germline V gene (reference sequence). The donors were healthy, HIV-negative adults with no recently reported acute infections or vaccinations. Only Caucasian adults living in Nashville, Tennessee, USA were represented among the donors. Magnetic negative selection was used to enrich CD4+ T cells, after which naive cells were positively selected on CD45RA and the negative fraction became the memory subset. After blood collection by leukapheresis, PBMCs were isolated using Ficoll-Histopaque density gradient centrifugation and then cryopreserved in the vapor phase of liquid nitrogen. Analytical flow cytometry was used to check the purity and quantity of every magnetically sorted T cell population. Each sorted fraction had its genomic DNA isolated and then quantified by UV absorbance on a Nanodrop 2000c.

Using the deep immunoSEQ assay, multiplex PCR amplified TCR CDR3 regions from genomic DNA. Extracted genomic DNA from each cell subset was spread evenly across all wells of several immunoSEQ 96-well plates, with each plate serving as a replicate. Each replicate PCR for sorted subsets received around 200 ng genomic DNA, equal to about 30,000 T cell genomes. Purified libraries were measured with a Qubit 3.0 fluorometer, size-checked on a Bioanalyzer 2100, and measured again with the KAPA Library Quantification kit. A separate single-read 150-cycle Illumina NextSeq 550 flow cell was used to sequence each immunoSEQ 96-well plate. The study's own analysis went as follows. Because the immunoSEQ output included only junctional sequences and no quality scores, the filtering could not be the same as the filtering used for full-length reads. Sequences were annotated with PyIR, a Python wrapper for IgBLAST v1.9, using IMGT germline references to assign V/J genes and CDR3. Reads were filtered out if the reads had weak V/J assignments (E-value above 1e-6), no CDR3, stop codons, out-of-frame junctions, or ambiguous translated residues. A V3J clonotype was defined by an identical inferred V gene, J gene, and CDR3 amino acid sequence. Percentage overlap between repertoires was computed as shared unique clonotypes divided by the size of the smaller repertoire. Richness of each repertoire was evaluated using RTK rarefaction, the Chao1 estimator, and Recon v2.1 estimates of unobserved clonotypes. Generation probabilities for all TCRbeta clonotypes obtained by the gDNA method from a handful of donors were computed using OLGA. TCRdb's version of the immuneACCESS table is confined to in-frame rearrangements and falls short of the full clone set. An unresolved V gene accounts for under half of the shortfall where checked; the remainder is of unknown origin. D and trimming come from the DNA, and the V and J calls and clone size come from that table. The sample profile shows approximately 1.5 million clones; approximately 98% of them were found once. 0.4% to 0.55% of the sample is in the top ten clones.

Overall results and qualifications from the work: Sharing across a few donors was observed for about 5% of naive CD4, 3.5% of naive CD8, over 2% of memory CD4, and around 0.42% of memory CD8 clonotypes. Because the study included a small number of donors, the genetic and exposure-history diversity represented was limited. Rarefaction of sorted-subset datasets indicated incomplete sequencing despite the large sequencing depth. Larger estimated clonotype richness was generally found for naive subsets than for memory subsets. Clonotypes shared by all four sorted-subset donors showed higher generation probabilities than non-shared clonotypes. Sampling was restricted to blood, and TCR repertoires in tissues likely differ from the TCR repertoires found in blood. Based on pairwise subsampling, the degree of clonotype sharing among donors was expected to be affected by sequencing depth.

Material for sequencing was naive CD4+ T cells sorted from blood. The cell subset or site label corresponds to: CD45RA+ positively selected. The chain uses TRBV19 and TRBJ1-4, with the D segment identity uncertain. The sequence derives from a man in his thirties or forties in good health. The CDR3 is CASSMSATNEKLFF. The nucleotide sequence is given as TGTGCCAGTAGTATGAGTGCAACTAATGAAAAACTGTTTTTT.